The TCR beta chain described here comes from a study of cytomegalovirus exposure and HLA in healthy donors. Study as a whole: A data release that came early held 80 million to 95 million unique TCRs from HLA-typed donors.

Findings and caveats of the study: Common viral pathogens were later found to be apparently linked to several of the most significant clusters.

Concerning this clone: Antigen specificity is unknown.

60 Vbeta and 13 Jbeta primers were used in PCR. Assay: immunoSEQ multiplex PCR; the TCRdb copy retains only in-frame clones and omits some. The repertoire holds 200,000 or so clones, with 84% as singletons. Germline values: CDR1 LGHNA, CDR2 YSLEER. This CDR3 spans 15 amino acids. Trimming left V 4 bases short and J 8 bases short, with 20 bases between. The chain joins TRBV4-3 to TRBJ1-2, with D tentatively TRBD1 (5 bases). The specimen was PBMCs. The sequence derives from a boy between 10 and 17 years old in good health and CMV-seronegative. Here the CDR3 DNA reads TGCGCCAGCAGCCCCAAGTGGAGGGGATGGGGAGGCTACACCTTC. Translating gives CASSPKWRGWGGYTF.